This entry lists 31 T cell receptor beta chains sequenced from one sample in a study of T cell responses to AZD1222 COVID-19 vaccine. Sequenced by immunoSEQ multiplex PCR; TCRdb stores in-frame clones only, minus some. The sample lists roughly 120,000 clones, about 85% seen once, with about 4.4% in the top ten. Sample: peripheral blood, taken 28 days after the second AZD1222 dose. These receptors came from an adult who received the AZD1222 COVID-19 vaccine.

This clone has a single count. The rearrangement links TRBV5-4 to TRBJ1-3; TRBD1 agrees at 8 bases. Germline V gene data show CDR1 as SGHNT and CDR2 as YYREEE (reference sequence). CDR3 length: 15 amino acids. Trimming at V came to 4 bases and at J to 5 bases, leaving 8 bases not matched to a gene. CDR3 residues: CASSPGTGSRNTIYF. The CDR3, as DNA: TGTGCCAGCAGCCCAGGGACAGGCTCAAGAAACACCATATATTTT.

The V gene is TRBV7-2, the J gene TRBJ2-1; D is undetermined. This CDR3 has 14 amino acids. Trimming took 4 bases from V and 5 from J, leaving 12 bases between them. Germline lookup yields CDR1 SGHTA and CDR2 FQGNSA. CDR3 sequence reads: CASSWRSSDNEQFF. The DNA of the CDR3 is TGTGCCAGCAGCTGGAGATCGAGCGACAATGAGCAGTTCTTC.

The chain has TRBV2 and TRBJ1-6; D remains unclear. V gave up 5 bases and J gave up 13 bases, with 15 bases separating them. This CDR3 has 13 residues. Germline-derived CDR1 and CDR2 are SNHLY and FYNNEI. CDR3: CASSPFPLWPLHF. DNA of the CDR3: TGTGCCAGCAGTCCGTTCCCTCTTTGGCCCCTCCACTTT.

The gene calls are TRBV7-2 and TRBJ1-5; TRBD1 agrees at 7 bases. CDR1 and CDR2 from the germline V gene are SGHTA and FQGNSA. The V and J ends lost 4 bases and 4 bases, in that order; junction bases with no gene match: 10. The CDR3 length is 16 residues. CDR3 loop: CASSSVQGSGNQPQHF. DNA for the CDR3: TGTGCCAGCAGCTCTGTACAGGGGTCGGGTAATCAGCCCCAGCATTTT.

The genes are TRBV19 and TRBJ2-1; D gene ambiguous. The germline V gene encodes CDR1 LNHDA and CDR2 SQIVND (reference sequence). The CDR3 has 16 residues. The germline V and J ends were trimmed by 6 bases and 0 bases, with 15 bases remaining between them. CDR3 loop: CASRLTYRSSYNEQFF. CDR3 bases: TGTGCCAGTAGACTTACATACCGGAGCTCCTACAATGAGCAGTTCTTC.

The chain joins TRBV28 to TRBJ1-2, with D perhaps matching TRBD1 (6 bases). Germline CDR1 and CDR2: MDHEN and SYDVKM. V lost 7 bases and J lost 4, with 10 bases in between. CDR3 length: 12 residues. CDR3 DNA sequence: TGTGCCAGCACGGGGGCGGTCTATGGCTACACCTTC. It specifies CASTGAVYGYTF.

The V call is TRBV2, the J call TRBJ1-2; no clear D gene. V lost 4 bases to trimming and J lost 2 bases, with 14 bases between them. Germline V CDR1 and CDR2: SNHLY, FYNNEI. This CDR3 spans 15 amino acids. The CDR3 loop is CASSVEAGSNYGYTF. The CDR3 nucleotides are TGTGCCAGCAGTGTTGAGGCAGGATCCAACTATGGCTACACCTTC.

The V gene is TRBV7-8, the J gene TRBJ2-7; 12 bases are shared with TRBD2. Germline V gives CDR1 SGHVS, CDR2 FQNEAQ. This CDR3 has 15 residues. J gave up 2 bases and V 1 base, and 0 bases lay outside the gene matches. The chain's CDR3 is CASSLGTSGTYEQYF. DNA of the CDR3: TGTGCCAGCAGCTTAGGGACTAGCGGGACCTACGAGCAGTACTTC.

The chain employs TRBV24-1 and TRBJ1-2; the D gene is possibly TRBD1 (5 bases). The CDR3 consists of 14 residues. Germline-derived CDR1 and CDR2 are KGHDR and SFDVKD. V shed 2 bases and J shed 8 bases, with 14 bases lying between them. The chain's CDR3 is CATSDSTDSGGYTF. The CDR3 DNA is TGTGCCACCAGTGATTCGACTGACAGCGGCGGCTACACCTTC.

The chain recombines TRBV12-1 with TRBJ1-5; TRBD1 is the table's D call and was not checked against the DNA. TRBV12-1 is a pseudogene locus. The CDR3 extends over 17 amino acids. CDR3 amino acids: CASTDPTGQVKDQPQHF. CDR3 in DNA: TGTGCCAGCACCGACCCGACCGGACAGGTGAAGGATCAGCCCCAGCATTTT.

This sequence joins TRBV4-3 and TRBJ1-6, with a tentative D call TRBD1 (6 bases). Germline values: CDR1 LGHNA, CDR2 YSLEER. V was shortened by 4 bases and J by 9 bases, with 19 bases between the two germline ends. The CDR3 is made up of 16 amino acids. This chain's CDR3 is CASSRSGDPRSSPLHF. CDR3 DNA sequence: TGCGCCAGCAGCCGCTCAGGGGACCCGCGAAGTTCACCCCTCCACTTT.

The V gene is TRBV7-9, the J gene TRBJ1-1; possibly TRBD1 for D (5 bases). The V and J ends lost 3 bases and 0 bases respectively, with 8 bases between them. This CDR3 is built from 14 residues. Germline V CDR1 and CDR2: SEHNR, FQNEAQ (reference sequence). The CDR3 region has the DNA TGTGCCAGCAGCTTGCAGGGTCTGAACACTGAAGCTTTCTTT. As protein: CASSLQGLNTEAFF.

The chain combines TRBV6-6 with TRBJ2-2, with a tentative D call TRBD2 (7 bases). The length of the CDR3 is 16 residues. Germline-derived CDR1 and CDR2 are MNHNY and SVGAGI (reference sequence). V was shortened by 2 bases and J by 5 bases, with 15 bases between the two germline ends. This chain's CDR3 is CASSYRDTGGTGELFF. CDR3 DNA: TGTGCCAGCAGTTACCGGGACACCGGGGGGACCGGGGAGCTGTTTTTT.

J is TRBJ1-1 and V is TRBV28; D ambiguous. V lost 7 bases, J lost 5 bases, and 17 bases lay in between. Germline V lookup: CDR1 MDHEN, CDR2 SYDVKM. CDR3 length: 14 residues. CDR3 coding DNA: TGTGCCAGCACCCCCAGCCTGGGCCATACTGAAGCTTTCTTT. Translated: CASTPSLGHTEAFF.

This clone was counted once. CDR3 sequence (DNA): TGTGCCAGCAGTGAAGGCCTGGCCCCCCAGCATTTT. This gives the protein CASSEGLAPQHF. The chain couples TRBV25-1 to TRBJ1-5; no reliable D call. Deletions cut 2 bases from V and 10 bases from J, with 9 bases between. In germline, CDR1 is MGHDK, CDR2 SYGVNS. CDR3 length equals 12 residues.

The V gene is TRBV6-5, the J gene TRBJ2-3; D gene ambiguous. The CDR3 runs 13 residues. Trimming pared 3 bases from V and 4 bases from J, leaving 8 bases between. From germline, CDR1 is MNHEY and CDR2 SVGAGI. The CDR3 nucleotides read TGTGCCAGCAGTTATCAAGTGGCAGATACGCAGTATTTT. The encoded protein is CASSYQVADTQYF.

The rearrangement uses TRBV28 and TRBJ1-1, with 12 nucleotides matching TRBD1. The trim removed 7 bases at V and 11 bases at J, leaving 5 bases unmatched. Germline V CDR1 and CDR2: MDHEN, SYDVKM. The CDR3 runs 12 residues. The DNA of the CDR3 is TGTGCCAGCATGGGGACAGGGGGCATGGCTTTCTTT. Amino acid sequence: CASMGTGGMAFF.

This rearrangement joins TRBV27 to TRBJ1-1, with D uncertain. Trimming shortened V by 0 bases and J by 10 bases, and 18 bases separated the two germline ends. This CDR3 has 15 amino acids. Germline V gene lookup returns CDR1 MNHEY and CDR2 SMNVEV (reference sequence). The CDR3 protein is CASSLSSVGRVGAFF. As DNA, the CDR3 is TGTGCCAGCAGTTTATCGTCGGTAGGTCGGGTCGGAGCTTTCTTT.

This clone has a handful of counts. The rearrangement links TRBV5-1 to TRBJ2-2; D remains ambiguous. Between the trimmed V and J ends, which lost 0 bases and 5 bases, there was a span of 5 bases. This CDR3 contains 13 residues. Per germline, CDR1 SGHRS and CDR2 YFSETQ. The CDR3 protein is CASSLGETGELFF. Here the CDR3 DNA reads TGCGCCAGCAGCTTGGGGGAAACCGGGGAGCTGTTTTTT.

This clone has only one observation. This chain connects TRBV10-3 to TRBJ2-1; TRBD2 matches 7 bases. This CDR3 spans 16 amino acids. Germline lookup yields CDR1 ENHRY and CDR2 SYGVKD. The ends lost 4 bases at V and 8 bases at J; junction bases unmatched: 14. CDR3 protein: CAISVGGRGLDYEQFF. CDR3 in DNA: TGTGCCATCAGTGTGGGGGGGAGGGGACTTGATTATGAGCAGTTCTTC.

V is TRBV7-2 and J is TRBJ1-2; D possibly corresponds to TRBD1 (6 bases). The germline gives CDR1 SGHTA, CDR2 FQGNSA. The CDR3 has 15 residues. Trimming left V 5 bases short and J 0 bases short, with 13 bases between. The CDR3 spells CASSPTGNSNYGYTF. DNA of the CDR3: TGTGCCAGCAGCCCCACAGGGAACTCTAACTATGGCTACACCTTC.

The genes are TRBV28 and TRBJ1-3; no clear D. Germline V CDR1 and CDR2: MDHEN, SYDVKM. V lost 2 bases and J 4 bases, leaving 6 bases between the germline ends. The CDR3 runs 13 residues. The CDR3 is CASSLSRGNTIYF. CDR3 DNA: TGTGCCAGCAGTTTAAGTCGGGGAAACACCATATATTTT.

The J gene is TRBJ2-5, the V gene TRBV7-2; D tentatively reads TRBD1 or TRBD2 (6 bases each). CDR1 and CDR2 from the germline V gene are SGHTA and FQGNSA. The CDR3 is 15 residues long. V lost 2 bases and J lost 5, with 15 bases in between. DNA for the CDR3: TGTGCCAGCAGCTTACGGGGGCTGGTTGGGGAGACCCAGTACTTC. This encodes CASSLRGLVGETQYF. The full variable domain, in which reference TRBV7-2 and TRBJ2-5 provide the parts outside the CDR3, is GAGVSQSPSNKVTEKGKDVELRCDPISGHTALYWYRQSLGQGLEFLIYFQGNSAPDKSGLPSDRFSAERTGGSVSTLTIQRTQQEDSAVYLCASSLRGLVGETQYFGPGTRLLVL.

The V call is TRBV5-5, the J call TRBJ2-7; D gene unclear. The V and J ends lost 0 bases and 0 bases respectively, with 10 bases between them. Germline V lookup: CDR1 SGHKS, CDR2 YYEKEE (reference sequence). The CDR3 has 15 amino acids. This chain's CDR3 is CASSLGTVFSYEQYF. In DNA form, the CDR3 reads TGTGCCAGCAGCTTGGGGACGGTCTTCTCCTACGAGCAGTACTTC. The variable domain in full, completed from reference TRBV5-5 and TRBJ2-7, reads DAGVTQSPTHLIKTRGQQVTLRCSPISGHKSVSWYQQVLGQGPQFIFQYYEKEERGRGNFPDRFSARQFPNYSSELNVNALLLGDSALYLCASSLGTVFSYEQYFGPGTRLTVT.

V and J are TRBV5-6 and TRBJ1-1, with a possible D match to TRBD1 (5 bases). The V end lost 6 bases, the J end lost 6 bases, and 12 bases lay between the germline ends. This CDR3 contains 12 residues. Germline lookup yields CDR1 SGHDT and CDR2 YYEEEE. CDR3 sequence reads: CASTRQKAEAFF. The CDR3 region has the DNA TGTGCCAGCACCCGACAGAAGGCTGAAGCTTTCTTT.

The chain combines TRBV5-1 with TRBJ1-4; D call uncertain. This CDR3 contains 14 residues. The germline V and J ends were trimmed by 8 bases and 2 bases, with 13 bases remaining between them. Germline lookup yields CDR1 SGHRS and CDR2 YFSETQ. CDR3: CASMSGGTNEKLFF. For the CDR3, the DNA is TGCGCCAGTATGTCAGGAGGGACTAATGAAAAACTGTTTTTT.

The rearrangement links TRBV5-8 to TRBJ1-1; D uncertain. CDR1 and CDR2 (germline): SGHTS, YDEGEE. V lost 0 bases to trimming and J lost 0 bases, with 9 bases between them. The CDR3 length is 15 residues. Here the CDR3 reads CASSLVPGMNTEAFF. The CDR3, as DNA: TGTGCCAGCAGCTTGGTTCCGGGAATGAACACTGAAGCTTTCTTT.

This clone showed up just a few times. This chain joins TRBV7-2 and TRBJ2-2; tentatively, D is TRBD1 or TRBD2 (6 bases each). V dropped 5 bases and J dropped 1 base, with 17 bases sitting between them. This CDR3 region has 17 residues. CDR1 is SGHTA, CDR2 FQGNSA, per germline. The CDR3 sequence: CASSRRGGTLNTGELFF. CDR3 in DNA: TGTGCCAGCAGCCGGAGGGGCGGGACACTGAACACCGGGGAGCTGTTTTTT.

The chain couples TRBV5-1 to TRBJ2-1; 11 bases align to TRBD1. CDR3 size: 14 residues. V lost 4 bases, J lost 9 bases, and 6 bases stayed unmatched. The germline V gene encodes CDR1 SGHRS and CDR2 YFSETQ. This chain's CDR3 is CASSPGTGGIEQFF. CDR3 DNA: TGCGCCAGCAGCCCCGGGACAGGGGGAATTGAGCAGTTCTTC.

This clone has a single count. This chain joins TRBV7-2 and TRBJ2-5; no clear D gene. The CDR3 is 14 residues long. Trimming removed 3 bases at V and 3 bases at J, with 11 bases between. The germline gives CDR1 SGHTA, CDR2 FQGNSA. CDR3: CASSFQPGKETQYF. The CDR3, as DNA: TGTGCCAGCAGCTTTCAGCCAGGCAAAGAGACCCAGTACTTC.

The J gene is TRBJ1-5, the V gene TRBV12-3 or TRBV12-4; D is unresolved. Deletions cut 2 bases from V and 6 bases from J, with 5 bases between. CDR3 length: 12 amino acids. Here the CDR3 DNA reads TGTGCCAGCAGTTTAAATGGTCAGCCCCAGCATTTT. Amino acids: CASSLNGQPQHF.